This TCR beta chain was observed in a study of T-cell memory formation after mild COVID-19. Regarding the study as a whole: Researchers could not confirm that second-wave clones peaking on day 37 targeted SARS-CoV-2.

V was cut by 9 bases and J by 6 bases, with 20 bases left in between. Looked up from germline, CDR1 is PRHDT and CDR2 is FYEKMQ (reference sequence). This CDR3 comprises 14 residues. The sample holds a few counts of this clonotype. Its antigen is not known. TCRdb reanalysed the 5' RACE reads using MiXCR and keeps one entry per CDR3 protein. The table shows almost 350,000 distinct CDR3 sequences, with 20% to 25% occurring only once. The origin of this receptor is a man younger than 35 who had mild COVID-19 (a few samples of this study predate the infection). Cell type and time point are not known. The chain has TRBV13 and TRBJ1-2, with D possibly TRBD1 on 5 matching bases. Sequencing used PBMCs or a T cell subset sorted from them (not recorded which). CDR3: CASEPLGRGHGYTF. The DNA for the CDR3 is TGTGCCAGTGAACCGCTCGGGAGGGGCCATGGCTACACCTTC.